Shown below are 4 T cell receptor beta chains from a single sample sequenced in a study of T cell changes during pregnancy in multiple sclerosis. Assay used: immunoSEQ multiplex PCR; TCRdb lists only in-frame clones, some missing. Here the sample spans roughly 100,000 clones, roughly 92% being singletons. The starting material was peripheral blood, obtained after pregnancy. The source is a female donor with multiple sclerosis, enrolled in a pregnancy study.

This clone appeared once. This sequence joins TRBV21-1 and TRBJ2-2; the table's D gene call, TRBD2, was not cross checked with the DNA. TRBV21-1 has pseudogene status. The CDR3 has 16 amino acids. The CDR3 coding sequence is TGTGCCAGCAGCAAAGGGGCGGGCGCGAACACCGGGGAGCTGTTTTTT. This encodes CASSKGAGANTGELFF.

CDR3 loop: CASSKQGIFGNTIYF. CDR3 DNA: TGTGCCAGTAGTAAACAGGGAATCTTTGGAAACACCATATATTTT. The V gene is TRBV19, the J gene TRBJ1-3; tentative D call: TRBD1 (6 bases). Germline V gives CDR1 LNHDA, CDR2 SQIVND (reference sequence). The CDR3 length is 15 residues. Trimming cost V 4 bases and J 3 bases, with 13 bases left between them.

Concerning this clone itself: Other DNA sequences in the same sample also yield this CDR3. The rearrangement uses TRBV5-1 and TRBJ2-2; D unresolved. Trimming took off 0 bases at V and 1 base at J, with 4 bases between the two ends. Germline values: CDR1 SGHRS, CDR2 YFSETQ. This CDR3 is 14 amino acids long. CDR3 sequence reads: CASSLDRNTGELFF. The CDR3 DNA reads TGCGCCAGCAGCTTGGACAGGAACACCGGGGAGCTGTTTTTT.

The chain links TRBV6-5 to TRBJ2-7; a possible D gene is TRBD1 (6 bases). The CDR3 contains 14 residues. Germline values: CDR1 MNHEY, CDR2 SVGAGI. Deletions cut 7 bases from V and 5 bases from J, with 18 bases between. The CDR3 spells CASNPRAGANEQYF. The CDR3 DNA reads TGTGCCAGCAACCCACGGGCAGGGGCTAACGAGCAGTACTTC.